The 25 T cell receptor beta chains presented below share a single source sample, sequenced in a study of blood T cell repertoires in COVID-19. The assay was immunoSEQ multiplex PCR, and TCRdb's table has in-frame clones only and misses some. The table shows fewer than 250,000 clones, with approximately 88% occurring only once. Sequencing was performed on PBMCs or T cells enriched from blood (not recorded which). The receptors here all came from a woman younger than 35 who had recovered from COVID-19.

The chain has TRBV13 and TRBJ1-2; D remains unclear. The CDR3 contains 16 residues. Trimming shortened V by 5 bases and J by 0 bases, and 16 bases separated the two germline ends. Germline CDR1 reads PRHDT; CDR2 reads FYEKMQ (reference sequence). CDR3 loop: CASSPAGTTSNYGYTF. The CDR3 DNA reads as TGTGCCAGCAGCCCAGCCGGAACGACTTCTAACTATGGCTACACCTTC.

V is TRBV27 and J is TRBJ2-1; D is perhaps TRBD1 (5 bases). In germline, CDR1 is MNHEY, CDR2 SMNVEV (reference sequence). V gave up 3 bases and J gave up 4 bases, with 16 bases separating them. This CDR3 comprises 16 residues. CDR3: CASSFDRQPLYNEQFF. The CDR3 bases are TGTGCCAGCAGTTTCGATCGACAGCCGTTGTACAATGAGCAGTTCTTC.

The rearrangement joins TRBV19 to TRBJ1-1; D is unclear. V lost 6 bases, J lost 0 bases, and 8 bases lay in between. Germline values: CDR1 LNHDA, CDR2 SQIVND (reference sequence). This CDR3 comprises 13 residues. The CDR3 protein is CASRTEMNTEAFF. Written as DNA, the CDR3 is TGTGCCAGTAGAACAGAGATGAACACTGAAGCTTTCTTT.

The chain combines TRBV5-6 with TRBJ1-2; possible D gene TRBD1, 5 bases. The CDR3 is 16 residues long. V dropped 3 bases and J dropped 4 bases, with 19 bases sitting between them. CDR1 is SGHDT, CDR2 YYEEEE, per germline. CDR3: CASSSPSSRRGYGYTF. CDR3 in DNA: TGTGCCAGCAGCTCGCCATCCTCCAGAAGGGGCTATGGCTACACCTTC.

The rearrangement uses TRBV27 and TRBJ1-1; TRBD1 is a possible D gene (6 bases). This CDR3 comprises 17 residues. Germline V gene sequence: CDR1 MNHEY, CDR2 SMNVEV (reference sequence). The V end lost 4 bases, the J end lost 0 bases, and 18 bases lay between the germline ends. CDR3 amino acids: CASSWRMGAPLNTEAFF. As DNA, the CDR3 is TGTGCCAGCAGTTGGAGAATGGGGGCGCCCCTGAACACTGAAGCTTTCTTT.

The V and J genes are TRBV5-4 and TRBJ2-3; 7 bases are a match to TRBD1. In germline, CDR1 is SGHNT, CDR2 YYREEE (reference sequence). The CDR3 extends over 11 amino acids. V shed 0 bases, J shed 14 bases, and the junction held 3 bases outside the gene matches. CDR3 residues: CASSLGTGMYF. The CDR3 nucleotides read TGTGCCAGCAGCTTGGGGACAGGCATGTATTTT.

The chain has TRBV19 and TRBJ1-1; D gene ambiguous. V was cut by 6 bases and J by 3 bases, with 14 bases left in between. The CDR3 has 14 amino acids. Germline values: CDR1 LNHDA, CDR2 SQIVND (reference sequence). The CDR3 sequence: CASRDSALDTEAFF. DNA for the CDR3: TGTGCCAGTAGGGACTCGGCGTTGGACACTGAAGCTTTCTTT.

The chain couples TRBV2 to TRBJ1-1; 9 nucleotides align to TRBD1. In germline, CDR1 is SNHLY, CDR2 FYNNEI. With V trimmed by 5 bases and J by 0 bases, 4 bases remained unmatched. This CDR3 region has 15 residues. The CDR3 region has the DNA TGTGCCAGCAGTCGACAGGGGGATTTGAACACTGAAGCTTTCTTT. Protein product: CASSRQGDLNTEAFF. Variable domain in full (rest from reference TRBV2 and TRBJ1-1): EPEVTQTPSHQVTQMGQEVILRCVPISNHLYFYWYRQILGQKVEFLVSFYNNEISEKSEIFDDQFSVERPDGSNFTLKIRSTKLEDSAMYFCASSRQGDLNTEAFFGQGTRLTVV.

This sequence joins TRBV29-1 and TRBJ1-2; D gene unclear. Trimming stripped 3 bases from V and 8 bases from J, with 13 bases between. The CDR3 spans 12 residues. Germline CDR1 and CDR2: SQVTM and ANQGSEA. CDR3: CSVEKSGLGYTF. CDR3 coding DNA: TGCAGCGTTGAGAAGTCCGGGTTGGGCTACACCTTC.

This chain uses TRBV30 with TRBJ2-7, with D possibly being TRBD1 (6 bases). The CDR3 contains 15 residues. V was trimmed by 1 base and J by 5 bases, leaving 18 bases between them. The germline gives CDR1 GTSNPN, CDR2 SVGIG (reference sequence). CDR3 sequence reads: CAWSGGTPDAHEQYF. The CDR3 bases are TGTGCCTGGAGTGGGGGGACACCGGATGCCCACGAGCAGTACTTC.

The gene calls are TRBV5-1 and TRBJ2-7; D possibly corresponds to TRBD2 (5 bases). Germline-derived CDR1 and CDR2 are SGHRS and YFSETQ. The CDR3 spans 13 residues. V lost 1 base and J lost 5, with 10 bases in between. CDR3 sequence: CASSLRGSHEQYF. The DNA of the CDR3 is TGCGCCAGCAGCTTGCGGGGATCCCACGAGCAGTACTTC. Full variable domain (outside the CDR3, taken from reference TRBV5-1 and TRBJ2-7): KAGVTQTPRYLIKTRGQQVTLSCSPISGHRSVSWYQQTPGQGLQFLFEYFSETQRNKGNFPGRFSGRQFSNSRSEMNVSTLELGDSALYLCASSLRGSHEQYFGPGTRLTVT.

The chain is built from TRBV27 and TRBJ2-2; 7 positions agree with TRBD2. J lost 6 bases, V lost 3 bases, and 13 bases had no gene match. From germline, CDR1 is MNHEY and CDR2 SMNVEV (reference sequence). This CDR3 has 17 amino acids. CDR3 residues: CASSLSLMGGESGELFF. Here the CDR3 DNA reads TGTGCCAGCAGTTTGTCATTGATGGGGGGGGAATCCGGGGAGCTGTTTTTT.

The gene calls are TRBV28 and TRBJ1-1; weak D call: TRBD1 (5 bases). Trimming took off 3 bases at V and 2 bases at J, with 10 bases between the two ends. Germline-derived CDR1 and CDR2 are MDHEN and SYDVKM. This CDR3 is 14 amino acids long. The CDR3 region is CASSLVRTNTEAFF. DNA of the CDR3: TGTGCCAGCAGTTTGGTGAGGACAAACACTGAAGCTTTCTTT.

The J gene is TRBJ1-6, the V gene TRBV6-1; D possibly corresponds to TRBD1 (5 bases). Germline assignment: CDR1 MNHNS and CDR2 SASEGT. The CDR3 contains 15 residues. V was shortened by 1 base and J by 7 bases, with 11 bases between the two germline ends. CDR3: CASSEDGGDNSPLHF. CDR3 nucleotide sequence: TGTGCCAGCAGTGAAGACGGAGGGGACAATTCACCCCTCCACTTT.

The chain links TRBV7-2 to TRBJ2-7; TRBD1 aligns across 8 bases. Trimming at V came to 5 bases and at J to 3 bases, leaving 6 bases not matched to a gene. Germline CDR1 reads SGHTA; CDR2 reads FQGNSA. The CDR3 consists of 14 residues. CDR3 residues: CASSIGQGSYEQYF. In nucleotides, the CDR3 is TGTGCCAGCAGCATCGGACAGGGAAGCTACGAGCAGTACTTC.

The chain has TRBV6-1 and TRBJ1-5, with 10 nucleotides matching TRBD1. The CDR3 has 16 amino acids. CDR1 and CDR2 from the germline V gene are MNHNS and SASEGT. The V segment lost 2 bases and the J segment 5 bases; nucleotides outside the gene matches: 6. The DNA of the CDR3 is TGTGCCAGCAGTGAAATGGGACAGGGGCGCCATCAGCCCCAGCATTTT. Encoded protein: CASSEMGQGRHQPQHF.

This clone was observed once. The CDR3 loop reads CASSGQGNQPQHF. DNA for the CDR3: TGTGCCAGCTCAGGACAGGGCAATCAGCCCCAGCATTTT. The chain employs TRBV18 and TRBJ1-5; 7 bases are shared with TRBD1. From germline, CDR1 is KGHSH and CDR2 LQKENI. There are 13 residues in the CDR3. The junction had 0 bases not matched to a gene; V was cut back by 5 bases and J by 2 bases.

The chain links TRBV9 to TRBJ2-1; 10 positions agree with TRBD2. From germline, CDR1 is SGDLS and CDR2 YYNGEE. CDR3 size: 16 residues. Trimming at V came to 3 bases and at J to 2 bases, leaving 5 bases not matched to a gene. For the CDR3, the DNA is TGTGCCAGCAGCGCAAAAAGCGGGGGGGCCTACAATGAGCAGTTCTTC. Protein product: CASSAKSGGAYNEQFF. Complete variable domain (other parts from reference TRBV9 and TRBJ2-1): DSGVTQTPKHLITATGQRVTLRCSPRSGDLSVYWYQQSLDQGLQFLIQYYNGEERAKGNILERFSAQQFPDLHSELNLSSLELGDSALYFCASSAKSGGAYNEQFFGPGTRLTVL.

The chain's CDR3 is CASSSTSGGYNEQFF. For the CDR3, the DNA is TGTGCCAGCAGTTCGACTAGCGGGGGCTACAATGAGCAGTTCTTC. This chain connects TRBV2 to TRBJ2-1, with 12 bases fitting TRBD2. V lost 5 bases to trimming and J lost 3 bases; unmatched junction nucleotides: 2. The CDR3 is 15 amino acids. Germline V gives CDR1 SNHLY, CDR2 FYNNEI.

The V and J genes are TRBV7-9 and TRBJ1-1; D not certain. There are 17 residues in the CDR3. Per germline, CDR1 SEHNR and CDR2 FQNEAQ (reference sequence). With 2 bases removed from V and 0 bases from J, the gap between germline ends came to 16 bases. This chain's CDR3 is CASSLPSYEPLNTEAFF. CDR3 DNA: TGTGCCAGCAGCTTACCTAGTTATGAGCCCTTGAACACTGAAGCTTTCTTT.

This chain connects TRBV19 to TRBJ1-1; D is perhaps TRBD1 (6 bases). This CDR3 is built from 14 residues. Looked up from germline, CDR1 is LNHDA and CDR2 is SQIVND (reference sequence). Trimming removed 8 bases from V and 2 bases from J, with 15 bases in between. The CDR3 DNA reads TGTGCCAGTTGGACCGGGACACCAAACACTGAAGCTTTCTTT. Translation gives CASWTGTPNTEAFF.

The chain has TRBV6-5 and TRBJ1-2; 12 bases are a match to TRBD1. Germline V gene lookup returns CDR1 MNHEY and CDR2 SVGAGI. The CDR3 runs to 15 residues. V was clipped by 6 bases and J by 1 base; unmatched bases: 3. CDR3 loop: CASRGQGANNYGYTF. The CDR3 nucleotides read TGTGCCAGCAGGGGACAGGGGGCGAATAACTATGGCTACACCTTC.

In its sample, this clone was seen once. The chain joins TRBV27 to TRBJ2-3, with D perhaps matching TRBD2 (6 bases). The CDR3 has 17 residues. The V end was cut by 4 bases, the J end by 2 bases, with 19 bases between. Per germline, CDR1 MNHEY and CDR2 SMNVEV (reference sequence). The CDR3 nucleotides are TGTGCCAGCAGTTCTCCTCTAACGGGGGACCTCACAGATACGCAGTATTTT. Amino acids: CASSSPLTGDLTDTQYF.

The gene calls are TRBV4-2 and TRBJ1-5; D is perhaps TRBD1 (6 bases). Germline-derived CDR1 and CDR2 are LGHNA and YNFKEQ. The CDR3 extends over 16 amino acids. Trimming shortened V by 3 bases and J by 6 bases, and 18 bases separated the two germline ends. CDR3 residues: CASSHSVGEGGQPQHF. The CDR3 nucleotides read TGTGCCAGCAGCCATTCGGTCGGCGAAGGGGGTCAGCCCCAGCATTTT.

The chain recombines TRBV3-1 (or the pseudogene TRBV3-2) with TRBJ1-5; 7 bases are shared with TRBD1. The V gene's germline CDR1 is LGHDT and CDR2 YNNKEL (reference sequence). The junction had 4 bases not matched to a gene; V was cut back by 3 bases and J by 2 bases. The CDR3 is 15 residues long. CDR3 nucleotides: TGTGCCAGCAGCCAGACAGGGAGCGGCAATCAGCCCCAGCATTTT. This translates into CASSQTGSGNQPQHF.